This TCR beta chain was retrieved from a study of neoadjuvant nivolumab and ipilimumab in lung cancer. Study-wide findings and caveats: Compared with tumor-adjacent uninvolved lung, resected tumors showed greater richness and clonality. TCR receptors were sequenced in few samples.

Concerning this clone itself: The antigen is undetermined.

Germline trimming cut 8 bases from V and 8 bases from J; bases unmatched to any gene: 6. Germline-derived CDR1 and CDR2 are GTSNPN and SVGIG (reference sequence). CDR3 size: 12 residues. Sequencing used immunoSEQ multiplex PCR; TCRdb keeps in-frame clones, though not all of them. The sample records roughly 2,000 clones, over 75% being singletons. J is TRBJ2-1 and V is TRBV30; TRBD2 matches 10 bases. This receptor was identified in an adult with non-small cell lung cancer. The sequences come from adjacent normal lung tissue, collected after neoadjuvant nivolumab, alone or with ipilimumab, at or shortly before surgery. CDR3 in amino acids: CALQREGDEQFF. For the CDR3, the DNA is TGTGCCCTGCAGCGGGAGGGCGATGAGCAGTTCTTC. Full variable domain (outside the CDR3, taken from reference TRBV30 and TRBJ2-1): SQTIHQWPATLVQPVGSPLSLECTVEGTSNPNLYWYRQAAGRGLQLLFYSVGIGQISSEVPQNLSASRPQDRQFILSSKKLLLSDSGFYLCALQREGDEQFFGPGTRLTVL.